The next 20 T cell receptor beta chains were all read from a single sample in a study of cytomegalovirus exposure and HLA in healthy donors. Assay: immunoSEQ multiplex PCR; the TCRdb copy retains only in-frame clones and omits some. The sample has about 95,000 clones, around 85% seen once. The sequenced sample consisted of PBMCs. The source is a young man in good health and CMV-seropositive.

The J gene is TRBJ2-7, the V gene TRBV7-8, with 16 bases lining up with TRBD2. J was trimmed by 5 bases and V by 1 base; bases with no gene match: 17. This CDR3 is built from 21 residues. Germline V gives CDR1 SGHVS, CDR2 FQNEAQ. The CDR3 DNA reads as TGTGCCAGCAGCTTAGGCGGCGGGACTAGCGGGAGGGCCTATACTTTCGACGAGCAGTACGTC. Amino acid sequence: CASSLGGGTSGRAYTFDEQYV.

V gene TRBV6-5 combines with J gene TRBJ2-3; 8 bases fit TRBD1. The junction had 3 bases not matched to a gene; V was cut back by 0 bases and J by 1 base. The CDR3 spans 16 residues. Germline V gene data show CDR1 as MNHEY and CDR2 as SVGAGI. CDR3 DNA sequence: TGTGCCAGCAGTTACTCCTTGACAGGGGGCACAGATACGCAGTATTTT. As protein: CASSYSLTGGTDTQYF.

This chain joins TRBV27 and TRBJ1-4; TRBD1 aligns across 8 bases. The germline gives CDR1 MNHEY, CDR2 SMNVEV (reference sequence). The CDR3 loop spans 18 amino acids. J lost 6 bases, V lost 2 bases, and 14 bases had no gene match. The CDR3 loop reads CASSLEGQVQLGDEKLFF. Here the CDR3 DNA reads TGTGCCAGCAGTTTAGAGGGACAGGTGCAGTTAGGGGATGAAAAACTGTTTTTT.

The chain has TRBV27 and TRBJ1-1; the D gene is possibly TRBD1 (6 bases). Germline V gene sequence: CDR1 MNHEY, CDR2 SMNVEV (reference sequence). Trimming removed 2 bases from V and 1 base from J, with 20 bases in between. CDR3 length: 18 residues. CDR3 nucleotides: TGTGCCAGCAGTTTAGATTTTGCGGGGGGCAGGCCGAACACTGAAGCTTTCTTT. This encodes CASSLDFAGGRPNTEAFF.

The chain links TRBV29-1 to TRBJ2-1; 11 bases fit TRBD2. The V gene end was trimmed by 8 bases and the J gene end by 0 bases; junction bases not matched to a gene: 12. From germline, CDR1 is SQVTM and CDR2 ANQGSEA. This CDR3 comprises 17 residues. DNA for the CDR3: TGCAGCCTCCGACTAGCGGGGCCCCCAAGCTCCTACAATGAGCAGTTCTTC. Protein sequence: CSLRLAGPPSSYNEQFF.

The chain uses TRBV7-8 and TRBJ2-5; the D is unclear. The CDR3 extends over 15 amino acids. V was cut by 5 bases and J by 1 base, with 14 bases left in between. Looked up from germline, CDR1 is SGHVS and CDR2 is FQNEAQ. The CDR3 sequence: CASSQLITGQETQYF. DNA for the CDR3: TGTGCCAGCAGCCAGCTTATCACGGGCCAAGAGACCCAGTACTTC. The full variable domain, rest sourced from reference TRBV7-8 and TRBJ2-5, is GAGVSQSPRYKVAKRGQDVALRCDPISGHVSLFWYQQALGQGPEFLTYFQNEAQLDKSGLPSDRFFAERPEGSVSTLKIQRTQQEDSAVYLCASSQLITGQETQYFGPGTRLLVL.

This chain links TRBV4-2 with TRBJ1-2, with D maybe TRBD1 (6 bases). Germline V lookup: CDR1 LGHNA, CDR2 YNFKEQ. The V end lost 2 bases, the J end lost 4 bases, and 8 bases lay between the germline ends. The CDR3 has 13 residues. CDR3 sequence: CASSQTGPYGYTF. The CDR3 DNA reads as TGTGCCAGCAGCCAAACAGGGCCCTATGGCTACACCTTC.

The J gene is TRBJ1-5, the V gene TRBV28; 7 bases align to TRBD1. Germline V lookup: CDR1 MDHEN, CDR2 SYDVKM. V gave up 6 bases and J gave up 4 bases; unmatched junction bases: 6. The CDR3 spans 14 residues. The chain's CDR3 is CASSLGQLNQPQHF. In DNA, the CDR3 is TGTGCCAGCAGCCTGGGACAGCTAAATCAGCCCCAGCATTTT.

The CDR3 sequence is CASSPGLAGNEQFF. The CDR3 DNA sequence: TGTGCCAGCAGCCCGGGACTAGCGGGCAATGAGCAGTTCTTC. V is TRBV27 and J is TRBJ2-1; 12 bases match TRBD2. The trim removed 6 bases at V and 6 bases at J, leaving 3 bases unmatched. There are 14 residues in the CDR3. Germline V gives CDR1 MNHEY, CDR2 SMNVEV (reference sequence).

CDR3 region: CASRTNRGPPQETQYF. The CDR3 DNA sequence: TGTGCCAGCAGAACCAACAGGGGGCCCCCCCAAGAGACCCAGTACTTC. The chain employs TRBV28 and TRBJ2-5; 9 nucleotides align to TRBD1. Germline assignment: CDR1 MDHEN and CDR2 SYDVKM. Trimming took 6 bases from V and 1 from J; bases not matched to a gene: 9. This CDR3 is 16 amino acids long.

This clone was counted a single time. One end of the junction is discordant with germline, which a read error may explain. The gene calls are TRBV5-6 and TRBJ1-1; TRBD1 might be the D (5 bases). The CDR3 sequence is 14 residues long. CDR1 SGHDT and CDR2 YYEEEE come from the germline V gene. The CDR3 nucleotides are TGTGCCAGCAGTTTGGGGCCTAGGAACACTGAAGCTTTCTTT. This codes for CASSLGPRNTEAFF.

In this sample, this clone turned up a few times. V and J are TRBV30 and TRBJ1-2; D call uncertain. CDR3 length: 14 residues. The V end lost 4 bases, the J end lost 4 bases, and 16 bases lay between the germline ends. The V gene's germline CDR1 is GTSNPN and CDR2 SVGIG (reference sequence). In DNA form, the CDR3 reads TGTGCCTGGACCCAGCAGAACGGAGGCTATGGCTACACCTTC. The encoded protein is CAWTQQNGGYGYTF.

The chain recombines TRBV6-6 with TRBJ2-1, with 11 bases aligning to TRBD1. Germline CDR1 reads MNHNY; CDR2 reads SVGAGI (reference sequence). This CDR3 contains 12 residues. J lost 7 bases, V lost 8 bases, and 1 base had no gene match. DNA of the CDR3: TGTGCCAGCGGGACAGGGGGTAATGAGCAGTTCTTC. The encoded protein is CASGTGGNEQFF.

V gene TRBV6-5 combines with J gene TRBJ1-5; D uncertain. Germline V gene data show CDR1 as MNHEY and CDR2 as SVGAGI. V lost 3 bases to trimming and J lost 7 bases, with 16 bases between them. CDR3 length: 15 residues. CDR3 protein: CASSYKALPNQPQHF. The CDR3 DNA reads TGTGCCAGCAGTTATAAAGCACTGCCGAACCAGCCCCAGCATTTT.

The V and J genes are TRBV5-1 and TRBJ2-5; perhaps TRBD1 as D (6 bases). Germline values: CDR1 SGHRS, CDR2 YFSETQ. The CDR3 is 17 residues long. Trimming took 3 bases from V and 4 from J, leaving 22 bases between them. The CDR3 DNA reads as TGCGCCAGCAGCTCCTTGGCCCAGGGGACGAACCCAGAGACCCAGTACTTC. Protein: CASSSLAQGTNPETQYF.

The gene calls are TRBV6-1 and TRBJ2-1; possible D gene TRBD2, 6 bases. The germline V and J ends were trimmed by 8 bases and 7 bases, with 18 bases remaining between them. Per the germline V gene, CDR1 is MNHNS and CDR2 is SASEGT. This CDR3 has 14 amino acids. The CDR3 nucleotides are TGTGCCAGCGACAGTAGACTAGGGAATAATGAGCAGTTCTTC. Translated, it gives CASDSRLGNNEQFF.

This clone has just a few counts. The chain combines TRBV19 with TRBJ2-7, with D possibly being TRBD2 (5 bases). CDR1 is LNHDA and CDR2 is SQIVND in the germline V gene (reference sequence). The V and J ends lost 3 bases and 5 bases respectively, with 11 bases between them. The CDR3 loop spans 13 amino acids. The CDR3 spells CASSMVGVDEQYF. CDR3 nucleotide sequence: TGTGCCAGTAGTATGGTGGGAGTGGACGAGCAGTACTTC.

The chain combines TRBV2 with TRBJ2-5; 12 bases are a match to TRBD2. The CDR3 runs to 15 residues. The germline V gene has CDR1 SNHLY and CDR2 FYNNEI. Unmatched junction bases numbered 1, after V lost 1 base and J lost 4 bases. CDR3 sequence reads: CASSEGLAGVETQYF. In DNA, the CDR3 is TGTGCCAGCAGTGAAGGACTAGCGGGAGTAGAGACCCAGTACTTC. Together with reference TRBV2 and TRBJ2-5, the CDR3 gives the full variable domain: EPEVTQTPSHQVTQMGQEVILRCVPISNHLYFYWYRQILGQKVEFLVSFYNNEISEKSEIFDDQFSVERPDGSNFTLKIRSTKLEDSAMYFCASSEGLAGVETQYFGPGTRLLVL.

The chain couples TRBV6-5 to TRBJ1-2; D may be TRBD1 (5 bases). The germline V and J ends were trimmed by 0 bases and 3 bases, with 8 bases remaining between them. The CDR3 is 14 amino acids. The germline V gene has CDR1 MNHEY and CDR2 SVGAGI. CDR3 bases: TGTGCCAGCAGTTACTCGGGGGACTACTATGGCTACACCTTC. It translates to CASSYSGDYYGYTF.

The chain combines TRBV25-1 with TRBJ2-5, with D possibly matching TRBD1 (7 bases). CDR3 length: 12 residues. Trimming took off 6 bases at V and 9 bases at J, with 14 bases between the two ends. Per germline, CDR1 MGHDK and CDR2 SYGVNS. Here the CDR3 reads CASRPQGGPQYF. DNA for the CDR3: TGTGCCAGCAGGCCTCAGGGGGGTCCCCAGTACTTC.